The source of this T cell receptor beta chain is a study of T-cell memory formation after mild COVID-19. Only a few counts were recorded for this clonotype. TCRdb re-called the 5' RACE reads with MiXCR, one entry per CDR3 protein. The profile shows some 310,000 distinct CDR3 sequences, around a fifth of them singletons. The length of the CDR3 is 14 residues. Germline lookup yields CDR1 MNHEY and CDR2 SMNVEV (reference sequence). V was clipped by 0 bases and J by 0 bases, with 3 bases between them. The material sequenced was PBMCs or a T cell subset sorted from them (not recorded which). This receptor was obtained from a man younger than 30 who had mild COVID-19 (a few samples of this study predate the infection). Cell type and time point are not known. This rearrangement joins TRBV27 to TRBJ1-3, with unresolved D. DNA of the CDR3: TGTGCCAGCAGTTTATCAATCTCTGGAAACACCATATATTTT. Translated: CASSLSISGNTIYF.